This T cell receptor beta chain stems from a study of shared clonotypes between healthy human individuals. V gave up 10 bases and J gave up 8 bases; unmatched junction bases: 4. The CDR3 contains 11 residues. Germline values: CDR1 MNHNY, CDR2 SVGAGI (reference sequence). Using immunoSEQ multiplex PCR, the repertoire was profiled, and TCRdb retains in-frame clones only, with some absent. This table has about 690,000 clones, 90% appearing once. The chain couples TRBV6-6 to TRBJ2-1; 8 bases match TRBD2. The material sequenced was memory CD8+ T cells from PBMCs. Described subset: CD45RO+ cells pooled with CCR7-negative TemRA cells. The clonotype was recovered from a man between 18 and 35 years old in good health. Some clones in this sample may be carry-over from other donors' samples. The CDR3 is CATGGIDEQFF. For the CDR3, the DNA is TGTGCCACGGGAGGGATCGATGAGCAGTTCTTC.